The source of this T cell receptor (beta chain) is a study of chemoradiotherapy in HPV16-positive cancers. Study results and caveats: Candidate HPV-specific clones and E7-related TCR motifs grew in tumor during treatment.

Using immunoSEQ multiplex PCR, the repertoire was profiled, and TCRdb retains in-frame clones only, with some absent. The sample records about 7,600 clones, approximately 80% being singletons. There are 15 residues in the CDR3. The V and J ends lost 0 bases and 11 bases, in that order; junction bases with no gene match: 12. The germline V gene has CDR1 SGHRS and CDR2 YFSETQ. Concerning this clone: Its matching antigen is unknown.

The rearrangement links TRBV5-1 to TRBJ2-5; 8 positions match TRBD1. The sample here was blood, taken from a patient who underwent chemoradiotherapy. This sequence was found in a human donor with HPV-associated anogenital cancer. As DNA, the CDR3 is TGCGCCAGCAGCTTGGTCCAGGGGGCTTCTACGTGGCAGTACTTC. Translated: CASSLVQGASTWQYF.